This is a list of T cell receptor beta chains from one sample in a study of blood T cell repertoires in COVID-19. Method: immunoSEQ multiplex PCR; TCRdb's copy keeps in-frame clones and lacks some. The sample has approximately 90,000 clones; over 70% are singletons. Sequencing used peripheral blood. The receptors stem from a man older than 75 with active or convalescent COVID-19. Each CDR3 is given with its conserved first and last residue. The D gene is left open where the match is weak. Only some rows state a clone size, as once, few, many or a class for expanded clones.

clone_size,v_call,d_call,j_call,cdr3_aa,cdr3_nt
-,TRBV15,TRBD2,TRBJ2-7,CATSRERGGTYEQYF,TGTGCCACCAGCAGAGAGCGGGGGGGAACCTACGAGCAGTACTTC
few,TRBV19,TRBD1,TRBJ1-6,CASTGTAFLPLHF,TGTGCCAGTACCGGGACAGCGTTTCTGCCCCTCCACTTT
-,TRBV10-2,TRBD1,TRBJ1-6,CASSRDRGSSPLHF,TGCGCCAGCAGTCGGGACAGGGGCAGTTCACCCCTCCACTTT
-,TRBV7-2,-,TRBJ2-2,CASSFLRQSGELFF,TGTGCCAGCAGCTTCCTCCGACAGTCCGGGGAGCTGTTTTTT
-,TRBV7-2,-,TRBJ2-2,CASSSMAGENGELFF,TGTGCCAGCAGCTCAATGGCCGGGGAAAACGGGGAGCTGTTTTTT
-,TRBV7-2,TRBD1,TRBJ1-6,CASSLAQGGSPLHF,TGTGCCAGCAGCTTAGCACAGGGGGGTTCACCCCTCCACTTT
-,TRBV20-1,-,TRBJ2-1,CSASVLGRASSGEQFF,TGCAGTGCTAGTGTCCTGGGTCGGGCTAGCTCCGGTGAGCAGTTCTTC
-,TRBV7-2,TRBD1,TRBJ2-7,CASSARTGGRYEQYF,TGTGCCAGCAGCGCGAGGACAGGGGGCCGGTACGAGCAGTACTTC
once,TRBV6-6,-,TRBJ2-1,CASSYIALSSYNEQFF,TGTGCCAGCAGTTACATTGCCCTTAGCTCCTACAATGAGCAGTTCTTC
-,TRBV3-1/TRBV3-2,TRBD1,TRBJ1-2,CASSRTLGAGTGNGYTF,TGTGCCAGCAGCCGGACCTTAGGGGCCGGGACAGGGAATGGCTACACCTTC
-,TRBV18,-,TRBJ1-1,CASSPLGDTEAFF,TGTGCCAGCTCACCACTTGGAGACACTGAAGCTTTCTTT
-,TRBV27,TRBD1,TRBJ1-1,CASSPRQGQTEAFF,TGTGCCAGCAGCCCTAGACAGGGGCAGACTGAAGCTTTCTTT
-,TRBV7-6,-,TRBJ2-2,CASTPGLANTGELFF,TGTGCCAGCACCCCGGGACTCGCGAACACCGGGGAGCTGTTTTTT
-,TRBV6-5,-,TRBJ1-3,CASSQTGSGNTIYF,TGTGCCAGCAGCCAAACAGGGTCTGGAAACACCATATATTTT
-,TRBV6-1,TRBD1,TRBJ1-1,CASSERWGQASEAFF,TGTGCCAGCAGTGAAAGGTGGGGACAGGCCTCTGAAGCTTTCTTT
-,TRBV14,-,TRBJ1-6,CAIPMNSPLHF,TGTGCCATTCCAATGAATTCACCCCTCCACTTT
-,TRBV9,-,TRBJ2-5,CASNVGGAETQYF,TGTGCCAGCAACGTTGGGGGGGCAGAGACCCAGTACTTC
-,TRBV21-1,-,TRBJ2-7,CASPGQGDYEQYF,TGTGCCTCACCCGGACAGGGGGACTACGAGCAGTACTTC
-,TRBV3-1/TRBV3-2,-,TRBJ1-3,CASSLGGGNTIYF,TGTGCCAGCAGCCTCGGGGGGGGAAACACCATATATTTT
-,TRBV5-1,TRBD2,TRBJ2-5,CASSSDPGLAGETQYF,TGCGCCAGCAGCTCCGACCCGGGACTAGCGGGCGAGACCCAGTACTTC
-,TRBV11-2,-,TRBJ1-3,CASSSPRVPLVYF,TGTGCCAGCAGCTCCCCCAGGGTACCATTGGTATATTTT
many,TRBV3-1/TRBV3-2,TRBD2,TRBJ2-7,CASSWTSGDNEQYF,TGTGCCAGCAGCTGGACTAGCGGGGACAACGAGCAGTACTTC
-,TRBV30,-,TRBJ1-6,CAGNRESSPLHF,TGTGCCGGCAACCGGGAGAGCTCACCCCTCCACTTT
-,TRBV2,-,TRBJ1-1,CASSAGDTEAFF,TGTGCCAGCTCGGCAGGGGATACTGAAGCTTTCTTT
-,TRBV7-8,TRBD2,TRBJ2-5,CASSLLAGGYQETQYF,TGTGCCAGCAGCTTATTAGCGGGGGGGTACCAAGAGACCCAGTACTTC
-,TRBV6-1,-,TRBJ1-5,CASSAQGIRAGSEPQHF,TGTGCCAGCAGTGCCCAGGGTATCAGGGCTGGCTCGGAGCCCCAGCATTTT
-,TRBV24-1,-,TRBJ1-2,CATSDRTVNRRYGYTF,TGTGCCACCAGTGATCGGACAGTAAACCGTAGGTATGGCTACACCTTC
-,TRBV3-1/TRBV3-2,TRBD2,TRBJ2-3,CASSPRSSGGPRDTQYF,TGTGCCAGCAGCCCACGGAGTAGCGGGGGGCCCCGTGATACGCAGTATTTT
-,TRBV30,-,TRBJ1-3,CAWSVRGYTIYF,TGTGCCTGGAGTGTAAGGGGCTACACCATATATTTT
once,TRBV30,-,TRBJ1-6,CASGIPQNSPLHF,TGTGCCTCCGGGATACCGCAAAATTCACCCCTCCACTTT
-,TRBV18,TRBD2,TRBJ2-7,CASSPAGGPYEQYF,TGTGCCAGCTCACCAGCGGGGGGGCCCTACGAGCAGTACTTC
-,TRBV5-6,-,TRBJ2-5,CASSSPGLREETQYF,TGTGCCAGCAGCTCCCCCGGACTTAGGGAAGAGACCCAGTACTTC
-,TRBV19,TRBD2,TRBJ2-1,CASSPLLAGGRTSEQFF,TGTGCCAGTAGCCCTTTACTAGCGGGGGGGAGAACAAGTGAGCAGTTCTTC
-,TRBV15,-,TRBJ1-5,CATSRDPGGGMPQHF,TGTGCCACCAGCAGAGATCCGGGGGGCGGGATGCCCCAGCATTTT
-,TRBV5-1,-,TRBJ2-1,CASSFGTPSYNEQFF,TGCGCCAGCAGCTTTGGGACACCCTCCTACAATGAGCAGTTCTTC
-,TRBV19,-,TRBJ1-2,CASSIGTGSNYGYTF,TGTGCCAGTAGTATAGGAACAGGGTCTAACTATGGCTACACCTTC
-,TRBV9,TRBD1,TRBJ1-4,CASSVRDRSNEKLFF,TGTGCCAGCAGCGTGCGGGACAGGAGTAATGAAAAACTGTTTTTT
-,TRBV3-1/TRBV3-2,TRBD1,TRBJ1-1,CASSRRQGNTEAFF,TGTGCCAGCAGCCGGAGACAGGGGAACACTGAAGCTTTCTTT
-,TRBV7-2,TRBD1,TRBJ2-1,CASSLRQGMNEQFF,TGTGCCAGCAGCTTGAGACAGGGCATGAATGAGCAGTTCTTC
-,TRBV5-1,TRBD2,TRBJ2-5,CASSLASGGETQYF,TGCGCCAGCAGCTTGGCTAGCGGGGGAGAGACCCAGTACTTC
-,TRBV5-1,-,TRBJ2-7,CASSLRGHSYEQYF,TGCGCCAGCAGCTTGCGCGGTCATTCCTACGAGCAGTACTTC
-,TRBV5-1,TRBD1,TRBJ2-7,CASSTPGQGNEQYF,TGCGCCAGCAGCACGCCCGGACAGGGGAACGAGCAGTACTTC
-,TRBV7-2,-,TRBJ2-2,CASSLVRANTGELFF,TGTGCCAGCAGCTTAGTCAGGGCGAACACCGGGGAGCTGTTTTTT
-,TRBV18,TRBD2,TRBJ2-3,CASSPGLAGAITDTQYF,TGTGCCAGCTCACCGGGACTAGCGGGGGCCATCACAGATACGCAGTATTTT
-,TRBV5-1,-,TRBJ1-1,CASSLDSSNTEAFF,TGCGCCAGCAGCTTGGACAGTTCGAACACTGAAGCTTTCTTT
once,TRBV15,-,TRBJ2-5,CATSTGQNEETQYF,TGTGCCACCAGCACCGGACAGAACGAAGAGACCCAGTACTTC
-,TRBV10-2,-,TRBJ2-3,CASRMDTQYF,TGCGCCAGTCGTATGGATACGCAGTATTTT
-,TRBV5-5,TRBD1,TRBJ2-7,CASSLEGTGGIKVEQYF,TGTGCCAGCAGCTTGGAGGGGACAGGGGGCATAAAGGTCGAGCAGTACTTC
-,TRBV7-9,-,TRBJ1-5,CASSPPWDTNQPQHF,TGTGCCAGCAGCCCTCCCTGGGACACTAATCAGCCCCAGCATTTT